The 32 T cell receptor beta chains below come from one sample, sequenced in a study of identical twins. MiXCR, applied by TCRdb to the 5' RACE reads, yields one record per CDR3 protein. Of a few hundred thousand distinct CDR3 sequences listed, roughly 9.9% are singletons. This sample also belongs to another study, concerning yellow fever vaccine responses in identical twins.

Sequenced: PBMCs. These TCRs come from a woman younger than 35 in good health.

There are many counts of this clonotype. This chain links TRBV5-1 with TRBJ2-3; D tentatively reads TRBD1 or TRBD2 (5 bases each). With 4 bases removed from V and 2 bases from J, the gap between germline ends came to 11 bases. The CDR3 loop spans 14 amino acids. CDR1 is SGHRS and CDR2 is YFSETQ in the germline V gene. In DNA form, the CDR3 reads TGCGCCAGCAGCATGGGACCGCTCACAGATACGCAGTATTTT. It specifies CASSMGPLTDTQYF.

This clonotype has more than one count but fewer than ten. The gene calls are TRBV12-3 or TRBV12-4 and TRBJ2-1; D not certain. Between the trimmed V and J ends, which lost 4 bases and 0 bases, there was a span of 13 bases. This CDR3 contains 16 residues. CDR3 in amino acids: CASSYSRLSSYNEQFF. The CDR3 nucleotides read TGTGCCAGCAGTTACTCGCGCCTGAGCTCCTACAATGAGCAGTTCTTC.

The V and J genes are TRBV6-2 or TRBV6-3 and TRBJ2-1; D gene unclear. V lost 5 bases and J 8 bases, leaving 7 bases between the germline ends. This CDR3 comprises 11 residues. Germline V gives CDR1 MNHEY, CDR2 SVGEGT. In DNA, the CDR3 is TGTGCCAGCAGTAGGGCCTATGAGCAGTTCTTC. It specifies CASSRAYEQFF.

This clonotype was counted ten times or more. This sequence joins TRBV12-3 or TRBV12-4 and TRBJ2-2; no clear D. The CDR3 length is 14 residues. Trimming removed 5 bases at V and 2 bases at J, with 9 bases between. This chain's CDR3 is CASSPSPNTGELFF. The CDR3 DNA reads TGTGCCAGCAGTCCCAGTCCTAACACCGGGGAGCTGTTTTTT.

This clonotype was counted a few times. CDR3 in amino acids: CASSLAGGPILEQFF. In DNA, the CDR3 is TGTGCCAGCAGCTTAGCGGGAGGGCCTATTCTTGAGCAGTTCTTC. The chain carries TRBV11-3 and TRBJ2-1, with 8 positions matching TRBD2. The CDR3 spans 15 residues. The junction had 8 bases not matched to a gene; V was cut back by 1 base and J by 9 bases. CDR1 and CDR2 (germline): SGHNT, YENEEA.

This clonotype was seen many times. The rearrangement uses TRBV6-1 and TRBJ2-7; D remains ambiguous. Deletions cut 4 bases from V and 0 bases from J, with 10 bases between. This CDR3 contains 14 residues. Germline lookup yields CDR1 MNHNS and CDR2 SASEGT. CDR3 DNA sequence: TGTGCCAGCAGTGTGGCCCGTCGCTCCTACGAGCAGTACTTC. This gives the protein CASSVARRSYEQYF.

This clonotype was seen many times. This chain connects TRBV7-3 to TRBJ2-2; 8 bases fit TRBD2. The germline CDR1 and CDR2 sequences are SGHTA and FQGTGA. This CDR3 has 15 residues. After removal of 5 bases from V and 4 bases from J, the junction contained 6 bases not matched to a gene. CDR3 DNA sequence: TGTGCCAGCAGCCCGACGGGGGGGGGCACCGGGGAGCTGTTTTTT. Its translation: CASSPTGGGTGELFF.

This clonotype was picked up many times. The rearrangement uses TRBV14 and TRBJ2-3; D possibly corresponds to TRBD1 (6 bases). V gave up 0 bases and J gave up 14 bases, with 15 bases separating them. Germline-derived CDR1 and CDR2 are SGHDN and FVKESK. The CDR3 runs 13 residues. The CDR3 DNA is TGTGCCAGCAGCCAAGATACCAGGGGCAGGGGGTATTTT. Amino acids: CASSQDTRGRGYF.

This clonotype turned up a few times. CDR3 coding DNA: TGTGCCAGCAGTTTGGGGGGAGGGCCTTCCCACGAGCAGTACTTC. Translation gives CASSLGGGPSHEQYF. This rearrangement joins TRBV27 to TRBJ2-7; TRBD2 matches 7 bases. This CDR3 has 15 amino acids. The V gene end was trimmed by 3 bases and the J gene end by 5 bases; junction bases not matched to a gene: 10. CDR1 MNHEY and CDR2 SMNVEV come from the germline V gene (reference sequence).

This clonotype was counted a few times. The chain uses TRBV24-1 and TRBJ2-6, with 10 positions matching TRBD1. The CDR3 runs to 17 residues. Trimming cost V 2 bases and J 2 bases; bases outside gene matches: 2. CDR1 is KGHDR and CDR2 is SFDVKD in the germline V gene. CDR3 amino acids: CATSDSGQGAGANVLTF. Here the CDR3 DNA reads TGTGCCACCAGTGATTCAGGACAGGGGGCTGGGGCCAACGTCCTGACTTTC.

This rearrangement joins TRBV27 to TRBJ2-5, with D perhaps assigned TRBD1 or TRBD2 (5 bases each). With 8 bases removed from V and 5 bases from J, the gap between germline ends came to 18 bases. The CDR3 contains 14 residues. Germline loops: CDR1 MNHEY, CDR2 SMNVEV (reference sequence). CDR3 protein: CASSRAGLAETQYF. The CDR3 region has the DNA TGTGCCAGCTCGCGGGCAGGGTTAGCGGAGACCCAGTACTTC.

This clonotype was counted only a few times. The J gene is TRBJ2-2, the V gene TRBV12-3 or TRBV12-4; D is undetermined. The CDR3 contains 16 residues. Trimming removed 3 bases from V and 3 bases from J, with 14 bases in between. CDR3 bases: TGTGCCAGCAGTTTTTATGGCGGAGATTACACCGGGGAGCTGTTTTTT. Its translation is CASSFYGGDYTGELFF.

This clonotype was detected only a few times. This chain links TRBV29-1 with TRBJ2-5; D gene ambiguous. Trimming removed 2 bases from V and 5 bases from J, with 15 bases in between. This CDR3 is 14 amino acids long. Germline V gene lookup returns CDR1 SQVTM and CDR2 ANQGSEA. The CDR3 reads CSVEMAGWGETQYF. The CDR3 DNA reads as TGCAGCGTTGAAATGGCAGGATGGGGTGAGACCCAGTACTTC.

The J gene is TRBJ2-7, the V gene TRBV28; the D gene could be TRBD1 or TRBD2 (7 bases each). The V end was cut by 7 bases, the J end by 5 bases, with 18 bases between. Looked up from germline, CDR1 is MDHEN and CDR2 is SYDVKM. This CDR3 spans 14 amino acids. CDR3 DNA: TGTGCCAGCATTCAGGGGCCAGGGGGGGACGAGCAGTACTTC. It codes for CASIQGPGGDEQYF.

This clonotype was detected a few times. CDR3 residues: CARHHIRVNTDTQYF. CDR3 in DNA: TGTGCCAGACACCATATTCGGGTCAACACAGATACGCAGTATTTT. The J gene is TRBJ2-3, the V gene TRBV19; D not resolved. Trimming shortened V by 9 bases and J by 2 bases, and 18 bases separated the two germline ends. CDR3 size: 15 residues. Per the germline V gene, CDR1 is LNHDA and CDR2 is SQIVND (reference sequence).

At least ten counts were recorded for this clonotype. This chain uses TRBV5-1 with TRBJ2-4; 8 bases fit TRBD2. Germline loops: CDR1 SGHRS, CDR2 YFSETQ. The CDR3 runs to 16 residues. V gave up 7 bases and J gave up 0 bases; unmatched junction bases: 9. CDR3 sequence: CASAGGGAVAKNIQYF. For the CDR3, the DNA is TGCGCCAGCGCCGGGGGGGGGGCCGTAGCCAAAAACATTCAGTACTTC.

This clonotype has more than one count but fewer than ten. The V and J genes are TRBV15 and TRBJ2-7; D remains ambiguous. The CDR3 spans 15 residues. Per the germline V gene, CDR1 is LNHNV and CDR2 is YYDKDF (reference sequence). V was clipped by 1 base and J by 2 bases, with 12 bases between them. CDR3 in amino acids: CATSRAKGNPYEQYF. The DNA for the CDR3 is TGTGCCACCAGCAGAGCAAAGGGCAACCCCTACGAGCAGTACTTC.

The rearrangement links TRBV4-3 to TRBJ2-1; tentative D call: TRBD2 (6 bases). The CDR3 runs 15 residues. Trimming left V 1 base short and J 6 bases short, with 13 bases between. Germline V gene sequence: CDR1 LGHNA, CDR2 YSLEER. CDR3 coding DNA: TGCGCCAGCAGCCAAGTTTCGGGAGCTTTCAATGAGCAGTTCTTC. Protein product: CASSQVSGAFNEQFF.

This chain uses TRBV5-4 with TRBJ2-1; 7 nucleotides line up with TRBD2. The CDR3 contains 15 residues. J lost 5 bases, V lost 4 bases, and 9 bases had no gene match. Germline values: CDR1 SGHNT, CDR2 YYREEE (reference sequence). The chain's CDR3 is CASSPGGTQNNEQFF. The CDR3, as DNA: TGTGCCAGCAGCCCCGGGGGGACTCAGAACAATGAGCAGTTCTTC.

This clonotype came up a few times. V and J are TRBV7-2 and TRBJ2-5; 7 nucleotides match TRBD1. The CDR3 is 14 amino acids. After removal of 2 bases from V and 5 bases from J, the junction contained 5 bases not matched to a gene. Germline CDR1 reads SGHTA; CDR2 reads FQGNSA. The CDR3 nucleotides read TGTGCCAGCAGCTTACGACAGGGACGGGAGACCCAGTACTTC. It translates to CASSLRQGRETQYF. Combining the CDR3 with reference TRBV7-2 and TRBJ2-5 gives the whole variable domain GAGVSQSPSNKVTEKGKDVELRCDPISGHTALYWYRQSLGQGLEFLIYFQGNSAPDKSGLPSDRFSAERTGGSVSTLTIQRTQQEDSAVYLCASSLRQGRETQYFGPGTRLLVL.

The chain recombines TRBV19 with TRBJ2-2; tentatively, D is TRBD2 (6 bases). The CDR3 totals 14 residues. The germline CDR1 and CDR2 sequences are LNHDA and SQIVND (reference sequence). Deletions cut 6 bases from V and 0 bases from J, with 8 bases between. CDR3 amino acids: CASSTGANTGELFF. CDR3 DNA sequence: TGTGCCAGTAGCACGGGAGCGAACACCGGGGAGCTGTTTTTT.

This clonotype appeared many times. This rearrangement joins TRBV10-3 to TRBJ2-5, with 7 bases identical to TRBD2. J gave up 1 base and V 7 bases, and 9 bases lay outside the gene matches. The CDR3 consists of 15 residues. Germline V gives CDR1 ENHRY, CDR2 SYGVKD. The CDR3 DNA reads TGTGCCATCAAGAGAGGGAGGGCCATCCAAGAGACCCAGTACTTC. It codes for CAIKRGRAIQETQYF.

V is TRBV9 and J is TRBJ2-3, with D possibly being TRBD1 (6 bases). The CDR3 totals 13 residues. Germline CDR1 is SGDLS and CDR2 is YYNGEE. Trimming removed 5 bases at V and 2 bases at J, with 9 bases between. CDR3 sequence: CASSGGITDTQYF. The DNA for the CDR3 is TGTGCCAGCAGTGGGGGCATCACAGATACGCAGTATTTT.

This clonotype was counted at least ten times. The CDR3, as DNA: TGTGCCAGCAGTTCCCGGAGGGGGGGAAGCTCCTACAATGAGCAGTTCTTC. Encoded protein: CASSSRRGGSSYNEQFF. The J gene is TRBJ2-1, the V gene TRBV12-3 or TRBV12-4; a possible D gene is TRBD2 (7 bases). This CDR3 has 17 residues. The V and J ends lost 4 bases and 0 bases respectively, with 16 bases between them.

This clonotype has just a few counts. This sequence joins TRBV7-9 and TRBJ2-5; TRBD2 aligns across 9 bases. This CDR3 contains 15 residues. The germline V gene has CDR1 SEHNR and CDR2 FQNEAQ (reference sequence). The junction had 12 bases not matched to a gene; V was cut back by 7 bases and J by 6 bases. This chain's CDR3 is CASNGGAGGTKTQYF. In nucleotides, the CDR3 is TGTGCCAGCAACGGCGGTGCGGGGGGGACAAAGACCCAGTACTTC. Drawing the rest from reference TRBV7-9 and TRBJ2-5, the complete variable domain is DTGVSQNPRHKITKRGQNVTFRCDPISEHNRLYWYRQTLGQGPEFLTYFQNEAQLEKSRLLSDRFSAERPKGSFSTLEIQRTEQGDSAMYLCASNGGAGGTKTQYFGPGTRLLVL.

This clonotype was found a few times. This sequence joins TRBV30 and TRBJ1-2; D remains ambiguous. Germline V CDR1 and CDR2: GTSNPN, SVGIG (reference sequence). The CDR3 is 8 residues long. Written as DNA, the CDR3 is TGTGCGGGGAATGGCTACACCTTC. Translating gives CAGNGYTF. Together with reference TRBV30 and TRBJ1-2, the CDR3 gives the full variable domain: SQTIHQWPATLVQPVGSPLSLECTVEGTSNPNLYWYRQAAGRGLQLLFYSVGIGQISSEVPQNLSASRPQDRQFILSSKKLLLSDSGFYLCAGNGYTFGSGTRLTVV.

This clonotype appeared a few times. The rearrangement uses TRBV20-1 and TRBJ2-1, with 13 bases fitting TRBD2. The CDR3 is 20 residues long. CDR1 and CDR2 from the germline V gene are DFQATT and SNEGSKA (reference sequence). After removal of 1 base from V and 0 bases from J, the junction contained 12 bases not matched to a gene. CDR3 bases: TGCAGTGCTAGAGCCCGGGGACTAGCGGGGAAAGTAAGCTCCTACAATGAGCAGTTCTTC. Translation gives CSARARGLAGKVSSYNEQFF.

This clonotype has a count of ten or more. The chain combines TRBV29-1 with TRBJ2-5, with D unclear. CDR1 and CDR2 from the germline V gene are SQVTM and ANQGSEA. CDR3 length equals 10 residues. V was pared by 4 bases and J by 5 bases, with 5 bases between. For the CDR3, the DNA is TGCAGCGTTGGTCTTGAGACCCAGTACTTC. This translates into CSVGLETQYF.

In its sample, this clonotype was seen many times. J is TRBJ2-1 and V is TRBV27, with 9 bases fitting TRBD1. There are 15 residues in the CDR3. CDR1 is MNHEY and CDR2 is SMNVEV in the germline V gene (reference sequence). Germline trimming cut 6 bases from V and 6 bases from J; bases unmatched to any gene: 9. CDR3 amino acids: CASSQGTGRFNEQFF. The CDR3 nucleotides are TGTGCCAGCAGCCAAGGGACAGGGCGCTTCAATGAGCAGTTCTTC.

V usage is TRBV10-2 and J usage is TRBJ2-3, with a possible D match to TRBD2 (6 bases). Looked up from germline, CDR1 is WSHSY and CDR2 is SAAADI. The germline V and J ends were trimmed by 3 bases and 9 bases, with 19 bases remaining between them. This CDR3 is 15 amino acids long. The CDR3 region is CASSERVFGTLTQYF. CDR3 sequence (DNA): TGCGCCAGCAGTGAACGGGTCTTCGGGACTCTGACGCAGTATTTT.

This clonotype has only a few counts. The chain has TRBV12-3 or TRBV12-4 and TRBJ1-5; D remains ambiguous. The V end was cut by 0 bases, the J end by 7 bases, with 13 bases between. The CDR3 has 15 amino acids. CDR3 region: CASSLASGFGQPQHF. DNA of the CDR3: TGTGCCAGCAGTTTAGCATCCGGGTTCGGCCAGCCCCAGCATTTT.

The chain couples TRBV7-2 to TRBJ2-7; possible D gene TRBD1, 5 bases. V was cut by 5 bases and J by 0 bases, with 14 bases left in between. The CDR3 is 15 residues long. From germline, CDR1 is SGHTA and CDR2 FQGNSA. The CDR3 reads CASSTQGPLSYEQYF. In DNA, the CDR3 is TGTGCCAGCAGCACCCAGGGTCCCCTCTCCTACGAGCAGTACTTC.